This TCR beta chain was captured in a study of Graves' ophthalmopathy and Graves' hyperthyroidism. As the template, RNA transcripts were used to amplify TCR beta CDR3 regions. HTBI primers primed a first-round RT-PCR, and a second-round multiplex PCR followed. TCRdb redid the calling of the multiplex PCR reads with MiXCR, one entry per CDR3 protein. In the table there are some 350,000 distinct CDR3 sequences, approximately 18% of which are singletons. The V end was cut by 4 bases, the J end by 4 bases, with 10 bases between. Germline V lookup: CDR1 MNHEY, CDR2 SVGAGI. This CDR3 contains 13 residues. General observations from the study: Ophthalmopathy progression prediction by the model yielded a sensitivity of about 69% and a specificity of less than 75%. The majority of expanded thyroid clonotypes above 0.001 frequency also occurred in blood.

None of the included patients had other autoimmune diseases, uncontrolled infections, pregnancy or lactation, as these led to exclusion. It was on clinical symptoms, serum thyroxine, TRAb, thyroid ultrasound and orbital computed tomography that diagnosis relied. As regards this clonotype: Antigen: not known.

The sequenced sample was peripheral blood. This sequence originates from an adult woman with stable Graves' hyperthyroidism. V is TRBV6-5 and J is TRBJ1-1; weak D call: TRBD1 (6 bases). The CDR3 spells CASSSTGTTEAFF. The CDR3 nucleotides read TGTGCCAGCAGTTCAACAGGGACCACTGAAGCTTTCTTT.